The 9 T cell receptor beta chains given below trace back to one sample, sequenced in a study of radiation and T cells in renal cell carcinoma. Specified time point: blood 4 weeks post-SBRT, at nephrectomy. Treatment indicated: 15 Gy SBRT to primary tumor, nephrectomy 4 weeks later. TCRdb keeps only in-frame clones here, not all; method: immunoSEQ multiplex PCR. The sample carries some 64,000 clones, 60% to 85% recorded once. Material: blood, obtained from a patient whose treatment included radiotherapy and nephrectomy. Receptor source: a man aged 55 to 70 with renal cell carcinoma.

In this sample, this clone turned up once. V gene TRBV6-5 combines with J gene TRBJ2-1, with a possible D match to TRBD2 (6 bases). Trimming removed 0 bases from V and 13 bases from J, with 10 bases in between. Germline V gives CDR1 MNHEY, CDR2 SVGAGI. CDR3 length: 12 residues. The CDR3 bases are TGTGCCAGCAGTTACTCGACCGGGACTCAGTTCTTC. Translation gives CASSYSTGTQFF.

This clone was counted a single time. One base away lies a much larger clone, so this may be a sequencing read error. The chain's CDR3 is CASSLGSNQPQHF. In DNA form, the CDR3 reads TGTGCCAGCAGCTTAGGAAGCAATCAGCCCCAGCATTTT. The V gene is TRBV11-3, the J gene TRBJ1-5, with no clear D. The CDR3 loop spans 13 amino acids. Germline CDR1 reads SGHNT; CDR2 reads YENEEA. V lost 1 base and J 1 base, leaving 2 bases between the germline ends. Using reference TRBV11-3 and TRBJ1-5 for the parts outside the CDR3, the full variable domain is EAGVVQSPRYKIIEKKQPVAFWCNPISGHNTLYWYLQNLGQGPELLIRYENEEAVDDSQLPKDRFSAERLKGVDSTLKIQPAELGDSAVYLCASSLGSNQPQHFGDGTRLSIL.

This chain connects TRBV10-3 to TRBJ1-5; 10 bases are a match to TRBD1. CDR1 and CDR2 (germline): ENHRY, SYGVKD. The V segment lost 9 bases and the J segment 0 bases; nucleotides outside the gene matches: 5. The CDR3 sequence is 15 residues long. The CDR3 loop reads CAIAGTGDSNQPQHF. CDR3 nucleotide sequence: TGTGCCATTGCCGGGACAGGGGATAGCAATCAGCCCCAGCATTTT.

This chain links TRBV5-1 with TRBJ1-1; D is ambiguous. CDR1 and CDR2 (germline): SGHRS, YFSETQ. Trimming cost V 0 bases and J 4 bases, with 16 bases left between them. CDR3 length equals 16 residues. The CDR3 DNA reads as TGCGCCAGCAGCTTGGCTGGCAGGAGTTTGAGCACTGAAGCTTTCTTT. This encodes CASSLAGRSLSTEAFF.

The chain couples TRBV10-1 to TRBJ2-4, with 16 bases identical to TRBD2. CDR3 length: 21 amino acids. The junction had 9 bases not matched to a gene; V was cut back by 0 bases and J by 1 base. The germline V gene encodes CDR1 WNHNN and CDR2 SYGVQD (reference sequence). Written as DNA, the CDR3 is TGCGCCAGCAGTGAGTCGACTCCGGGACTAGCGGGGGGGCCGGCCAAAAACATTCAGTACTTC. Its translation is CASSESTPGLAGGPAKNIQYF.

This chain uses TRBV5-1 with TRBJ2-5; 7 positions agree with TRBD1. This CDR3 is built from 14 residues. Germline V lookup: CDR1 SGHRS, CDR2 YFSETQ. With V trimmed by 7 bases and J by 5 bases, 11 bases remained unmatched. The CDR3 sequence: CASREGANLETQYF. Here the CDR3 DNA reads TGCGCCAGCCGCGAGGGGGCGAACCTGGAGACCCAGTACTTC.

Details on this clone: The same CDR3 arises from other DNA sequences in this sample as well. V usage is TRBV18 and J usage is TRBJ1-1; D unclear. Germline-derived CDR1 and CDR2 are KGHSH and LQKENI. This CDR3 contains 13 residues. Trimming pared 3 bases from V and 0 bases from J, leaving 5 bases between. The CDR3 nucleotides are TGTGCCAGCTCACCTGGGATGAACACTGAAGCTTTCTTT. Protein product: CASSPGMNTEAFF. The full variable domain, its missing parts supplied by reference TRBV18 and TRBJ1-1, is NAGVMQNPRHLVRRRGQEARLRCSPMKGHSHVYWYRQLPEEGLKFMVYLQKENIIDESGMPKERFSAEFPKEGPSILRIQQVVRGDSAAYFCASSPGMNTEAFFGQGTRLTVV.

The gene calls are TRBV7-2 and TRBJ1-1; D gene ambiguous. Germline CDR1 SGHTA, CDR2 FQGNSA. Trimming took 5 bases from V and 2 from J, leaving 3 bases between them. There are 11 residues in the CDR3. CDR3 DNA sequence: TGTGCCAGCAGCCTAAACACTGAAGCTTTCTTT. This encodes CASSLNTEAFF. Full variable domain (outside the CDR3, taken from reference TRBV7-2 and TRBJ1-1): GAGVSQSPSNKVTEKGKDVELRCDPISGHTALYWYRQSLGQGLEFLIYFQGNSAPDKSGLPSDRFSAERTGGSVSTLTIQRTQQEDSAVYLCASSLNTEAFFGQGTRLTVV.

This clone was observed a few times. The rearrangement joins TRBV6-5 to TRBJ1-1; TRBD1 matches 8 bases. The trim removed 5 bases at V and 5 bases at J, leaving 10 bases unmatched. Germline V gene lookup returns CDR1 MNHEY and CDR2 SVGAGI. The CDR3 sequence is 15 residues long. The CDR3 DNA is TGTGCCAGCAGTACCCCGACAGGGGCGAGGACTGAAGCTTTCTTT. This encodes CASSTPTGARTEAFF.